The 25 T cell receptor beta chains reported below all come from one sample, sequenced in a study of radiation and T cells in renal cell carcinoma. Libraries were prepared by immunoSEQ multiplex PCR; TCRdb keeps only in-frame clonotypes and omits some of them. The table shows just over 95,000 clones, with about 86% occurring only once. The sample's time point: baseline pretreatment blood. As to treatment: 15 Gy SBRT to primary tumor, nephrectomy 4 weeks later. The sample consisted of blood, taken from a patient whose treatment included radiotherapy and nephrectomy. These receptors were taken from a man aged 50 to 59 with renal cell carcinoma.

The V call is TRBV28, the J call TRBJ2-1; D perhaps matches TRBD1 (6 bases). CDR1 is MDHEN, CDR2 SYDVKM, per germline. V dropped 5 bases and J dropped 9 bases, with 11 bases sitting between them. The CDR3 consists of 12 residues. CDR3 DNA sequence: TGTGCCAGCAGTCGATTACAGGGTGAGCAGTTCTTC. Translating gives CASSRLQGEQFF.

CDR3 DNA sequence: TGTGCCAGCAGCTTATCCGGGTCCCACTATGGCTACACCTTC. It codes for CASSLSGSHYGYTF. The chain employs TRBV7-9 and TRBJ1-2, with no clear D. V was pared by 2 bases and J by 3 bases, with 10 bases between. Germline loops: CDR1 SEHNR, CDR2 FQNEAQ (reference sequence). The CDR3 is made up of 14 amino acids.

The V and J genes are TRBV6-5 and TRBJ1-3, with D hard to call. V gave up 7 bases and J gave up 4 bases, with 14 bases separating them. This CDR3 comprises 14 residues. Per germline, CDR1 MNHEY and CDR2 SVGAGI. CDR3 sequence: CASIQEIGGNTIYF. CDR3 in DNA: TGTGCCAGCATCCAGGAGATCGGGGGAAACACCATATATTTT.

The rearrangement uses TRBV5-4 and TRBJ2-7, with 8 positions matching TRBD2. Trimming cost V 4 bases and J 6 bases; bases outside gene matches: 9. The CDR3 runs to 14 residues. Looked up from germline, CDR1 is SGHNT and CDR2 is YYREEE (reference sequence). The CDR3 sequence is CASSPGGGLGEQYF. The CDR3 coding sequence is TGTGCCAGCAGCCCCGGGGGGGGTTTAGGCGAGCAGTACTTC.

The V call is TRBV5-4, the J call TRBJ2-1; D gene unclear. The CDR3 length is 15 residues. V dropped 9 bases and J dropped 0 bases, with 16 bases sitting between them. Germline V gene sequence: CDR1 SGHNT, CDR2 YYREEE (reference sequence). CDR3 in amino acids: CATQIGWGSYNEQFF. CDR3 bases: TGTGCCACCCAAATCGGGTGGGGCTCCTACAATGAGCAGTTCTTC.

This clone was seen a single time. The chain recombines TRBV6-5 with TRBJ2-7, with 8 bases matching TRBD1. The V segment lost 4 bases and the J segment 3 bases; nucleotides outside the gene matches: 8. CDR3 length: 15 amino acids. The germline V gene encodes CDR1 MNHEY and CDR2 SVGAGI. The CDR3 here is CASSSSGQGYYEQYF. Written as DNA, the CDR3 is TGTGCCAGCAGTTCCTCCGGACAGGGTTACTACGAGCAGTACTTC.

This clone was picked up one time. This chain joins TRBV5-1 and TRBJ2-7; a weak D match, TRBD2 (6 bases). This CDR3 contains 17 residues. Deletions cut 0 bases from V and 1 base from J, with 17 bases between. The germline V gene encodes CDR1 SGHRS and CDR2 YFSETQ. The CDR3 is CASSLGGGVVGSYEQYF. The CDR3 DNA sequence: TGCGCCAGCAGCTTGGGAGGAGGGGTGGTAGGTTCCTACGAGCAGTACTTC.

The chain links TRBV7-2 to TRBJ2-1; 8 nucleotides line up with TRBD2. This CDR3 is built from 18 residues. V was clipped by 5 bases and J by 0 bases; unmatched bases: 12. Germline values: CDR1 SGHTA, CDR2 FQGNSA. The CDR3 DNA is TGTGCCAGCAGCCGTCTTGGGGGCGGGGGGAGCTCCTACAATGAGCAGTTCTTC. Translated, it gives CASSRLGGGGSSYNEQFF.

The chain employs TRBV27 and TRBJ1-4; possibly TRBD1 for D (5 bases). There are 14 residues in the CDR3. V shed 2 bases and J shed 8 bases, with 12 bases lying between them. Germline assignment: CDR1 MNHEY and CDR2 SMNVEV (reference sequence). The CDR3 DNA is TGTGCCAGCAGTTTAATGGGGGTTCGCGAAAAACTGTTTTTT. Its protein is CASSLMGVREKLFF.

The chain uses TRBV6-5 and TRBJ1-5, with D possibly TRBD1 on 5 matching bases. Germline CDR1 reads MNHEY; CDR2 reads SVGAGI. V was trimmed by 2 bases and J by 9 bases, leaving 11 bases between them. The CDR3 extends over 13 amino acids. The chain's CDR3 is CASSYGDWGPQHF. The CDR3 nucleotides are TGTGCCAGCAGTTACGGGGACTGGGGGCCCCAGCATTTT.

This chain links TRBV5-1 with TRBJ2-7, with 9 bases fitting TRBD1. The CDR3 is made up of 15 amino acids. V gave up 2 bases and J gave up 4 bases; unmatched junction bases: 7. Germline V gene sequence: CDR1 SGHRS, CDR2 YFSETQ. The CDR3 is CASSFIPGTGYEQYF. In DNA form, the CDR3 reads TGCGCCAGCAGCTTCATACCCGGGACAGGGTACGAGCAGTACTTC. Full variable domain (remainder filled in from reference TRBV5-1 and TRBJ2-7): KAGVTQTPRYLIKTRGQQVTLSCSPISGHRSVSWYQQTPGQGLQFLFEYFSETQRNKGNFPGRFSGRQFSNSRSEMNVSTLELGDSALYLCASSFIPGTGYEQYFGPGTRLTVT.

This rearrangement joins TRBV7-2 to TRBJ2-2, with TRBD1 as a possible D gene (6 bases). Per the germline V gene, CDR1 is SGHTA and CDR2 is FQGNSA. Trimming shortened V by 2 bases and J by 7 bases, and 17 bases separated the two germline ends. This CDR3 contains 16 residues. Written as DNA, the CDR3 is TGTGCCAGCAGCTTACTGCGCCAGGGGAATGGCGGGGAGCTGTTTTTT. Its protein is CASSLLRQGNGGELFF.

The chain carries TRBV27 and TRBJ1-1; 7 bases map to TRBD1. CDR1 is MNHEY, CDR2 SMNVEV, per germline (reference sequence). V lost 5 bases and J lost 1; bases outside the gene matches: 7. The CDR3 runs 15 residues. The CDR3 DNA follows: TGTGCCAGCAGTACCGCCCGACAGGGGAACACTGAAGCTTTCTTT. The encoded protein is CASSTARQGNTEAFF.

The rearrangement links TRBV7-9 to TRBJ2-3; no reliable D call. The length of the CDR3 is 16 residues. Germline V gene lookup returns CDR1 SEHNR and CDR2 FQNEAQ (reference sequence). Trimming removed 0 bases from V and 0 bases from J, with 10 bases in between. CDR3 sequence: CASSLAWGTSTDTQYF. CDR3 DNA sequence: TGTGCCAGCAGCTTAGCCTGGGGAACTAGCACAGATACGCAGTATTTT. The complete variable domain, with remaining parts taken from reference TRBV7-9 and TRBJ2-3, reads DTGVSQNPRHKITKRGQNVTFRCDPISEHNRLYWYRQTLGQGPEFLTYFQNEAQLEKSRLLSDRFSAERPKGSFSTLEIQRTEQGDSAMYLCASSLAWGTSTDTQYFGPGTRLTVL.

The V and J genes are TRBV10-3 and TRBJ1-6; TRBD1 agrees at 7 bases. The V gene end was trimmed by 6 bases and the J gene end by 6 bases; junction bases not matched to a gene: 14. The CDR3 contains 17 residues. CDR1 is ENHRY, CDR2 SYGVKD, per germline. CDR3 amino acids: CAIRELQGSGPNSPLHF. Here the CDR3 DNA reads TGTGCCATCAGGGAATTACAGGGGTCGGGTCCTAATTCACCCCTCCACTTT.

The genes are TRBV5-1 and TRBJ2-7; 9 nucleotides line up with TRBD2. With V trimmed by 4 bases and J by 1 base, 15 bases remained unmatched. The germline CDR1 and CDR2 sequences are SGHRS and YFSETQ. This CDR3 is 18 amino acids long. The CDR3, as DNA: TGCGCCAGCAGCCGCGTTAAGGTAGCGGGGGAAACATCCTACGAGCAGTACTTC. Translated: CASSRVKVAGETSYEQYF.

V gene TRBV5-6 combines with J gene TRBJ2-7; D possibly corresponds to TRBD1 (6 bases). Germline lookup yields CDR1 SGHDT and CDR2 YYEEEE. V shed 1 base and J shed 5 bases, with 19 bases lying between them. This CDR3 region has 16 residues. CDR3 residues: CASSLFSQGYPNEQYF. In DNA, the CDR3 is TGTGCCAGCAGCTTGTTCTCACAGGGCTACCCCAACGAGCAGTACTTC.

The CDR3 spells CASSTGLAGGRPSTDTQYF. CDR3 nucleotide sequence: TGTGCCAGTAGTACGGGACTAGCGGGAGGCCGCCCCAGCACAGATACGCAGTATTTT. This chain joins TRBV19 and TRBJ2-3; 15 nucleotides agree with TRBD2. V lost 4 bases to trimming and J lost 0 bases; unmatched junction nucleotides: 8. In germline, CDR1 is LNHDA, CDR2 SQIVND (reference sequence). The CDR3 spans 19 residues.

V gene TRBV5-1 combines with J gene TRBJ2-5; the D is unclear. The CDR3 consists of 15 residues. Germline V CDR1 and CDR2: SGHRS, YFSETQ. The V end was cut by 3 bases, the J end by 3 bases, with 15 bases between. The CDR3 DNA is TGCGCCAGCAGCTCAAATGGGTACAGAGAAGAGACCCAGTACTTC. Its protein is CASSSNGYREETQYF. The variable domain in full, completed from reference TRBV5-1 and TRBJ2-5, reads KAGVTQTPRYLIKTRGQQVTLSCSPISGHRSVSWYQQTPGQGLQFLFEYFSETQRNKGNFPGRFSGRQFSNSRSEMNVSTLELGDSALYLCASSSNGYREETQYFGPGTRLLVL.

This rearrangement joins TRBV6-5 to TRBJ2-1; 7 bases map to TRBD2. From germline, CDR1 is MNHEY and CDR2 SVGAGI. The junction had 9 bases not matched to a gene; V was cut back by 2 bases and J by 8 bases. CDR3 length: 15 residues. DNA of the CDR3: TGTGCCAGCAGTTACAGAGGACTAGGGTTCCATGAGCAGTTCTTC. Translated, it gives CASSYRGLGFHEQFF.

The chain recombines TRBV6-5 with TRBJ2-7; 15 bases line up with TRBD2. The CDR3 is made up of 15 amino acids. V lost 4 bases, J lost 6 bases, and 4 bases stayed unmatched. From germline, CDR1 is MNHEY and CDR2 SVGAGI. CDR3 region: CASSSGTSGRTEQYF. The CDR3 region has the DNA TGTGCCAGCAGTTCCGGGACTAGCGGGAGGACCGAGCAGTACTTC.

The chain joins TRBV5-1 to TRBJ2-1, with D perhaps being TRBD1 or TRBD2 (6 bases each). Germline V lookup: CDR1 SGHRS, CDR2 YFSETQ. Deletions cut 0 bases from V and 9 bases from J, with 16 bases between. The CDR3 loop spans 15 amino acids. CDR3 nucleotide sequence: TGCGCCAGCAGCTTGGCCCGGCGTGAGGGGGGTGAGCAGTTCTTC. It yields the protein CASSLARREGGEQFF.

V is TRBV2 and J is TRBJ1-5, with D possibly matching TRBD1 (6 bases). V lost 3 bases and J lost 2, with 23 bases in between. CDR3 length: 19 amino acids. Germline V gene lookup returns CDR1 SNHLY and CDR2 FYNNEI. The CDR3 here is CASSDDPPGGVRGNQPQHF. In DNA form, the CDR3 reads TGTGCCAGCAGTGATGATCCCCCGGGGGGCGTCCGGGGCAATCAGCCCCAGCATTTT. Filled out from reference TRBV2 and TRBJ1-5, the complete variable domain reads EPEVTQTPSHQVTQMGQEVILRCVPISNHLYFYWYRQILGQKVEFLVSFYNNEISEKSEIFDDQFSVERPDGSNFTLKIRSTKLEDSAMYFCASSDDPPGGVRGNQPQHFGDGTRLSIL.

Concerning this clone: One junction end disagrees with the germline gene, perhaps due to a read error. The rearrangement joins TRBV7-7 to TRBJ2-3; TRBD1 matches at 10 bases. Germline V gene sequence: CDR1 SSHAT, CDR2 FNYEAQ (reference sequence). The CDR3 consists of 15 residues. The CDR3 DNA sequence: TGTGCTAGCAGCTCCGGGACAGGGGCAACAGATACGCAGTATTTT. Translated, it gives CASSSGTGATDTQYF.

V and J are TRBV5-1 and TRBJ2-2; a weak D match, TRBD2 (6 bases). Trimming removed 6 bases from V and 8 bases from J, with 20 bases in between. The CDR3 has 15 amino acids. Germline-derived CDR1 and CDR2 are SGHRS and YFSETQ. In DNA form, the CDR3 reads TGCGCCAGCATATTGGATAGCGGAATGTCAGGGGAGCTGTTTTTT. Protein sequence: CASILDSGMSGELFF.